One sample yielded the 30 T cell receptor beta chains listed below, sequenced in a study of blood T cells in healthy people across ages (dated by TCRdb to the mid-2010s). The library was prepared using 5' RACE. Sequencing used an Illumina HiSeq 2500. A second PCR of about 7 to 12 cycles was run with a J-beta primer mix and a sample-barcoded 5' primer. Through fastp at Q25 and MiXCR, TCRdb rebuilt clones from the public reads, retaining in-frame beta chains. Each CDR3 protein appears once, grouped with its most common genes and DNA. This sample holds 650,000 to 700,000 distinct CDR3 sequences; approximately 52% were observed only once. Around an eighth of the sample is held by the ten biggest clonotypes. Input material: blood. These receptors originate from a woman older than 75 in good health.

In this sample, this clonotype turned up a few times. The DNA of the CDR3 is TGTGCCAGCTCACCACGGGGGACAAATACTCAAGAGACCCAGTACTTC. Translated: CASSPRGTNTQETQYF. The J gene is TRBJ2-5, the V gene TRBV18; a possible D gene is TRBD1 (6 bases). The CDR3 is made up of 16 amino acids. V lost 1 base, J lost 2 bases, and 14 bases lay in between. CDR1 and CDR2 from the germline V gene are KGHSH and LQKENI.

DNA of the CDR3: TGTGCCACCAGTGATTCAGTAGGGACAGGCAACATTCAGTACTTC. This codes for CATSDSVGTGNIQYF. The chain carries TRBV24-1 and TRBJ2-7; 8 bases are shared with TRBD1. The DNA matches TRBJ2-4 better at its end, which makes the J call doubtful. In germline, CDR1 is KGHDR, CDR2 SFDVKD. The length of the CDR3 is 15 residues.

V usage is TRBV4-2 and J usage is TRBJ2-2; D call uncertain. CDR1 and CDR2 from the germline V gene are LGHNA and YNFKEQ. The CDR3 length is 13 residues. V dropped 0 bases and J dropped 7 bases, with 6 bases sitting between them. DNA of the CDR3: TGTGCCAGCAGCCAAGATAAGGGCGGGGAGCTGTTTTTT. Its protein product is CASSQDKGGELFF.

The genes are TRBV28 and TRBJ1-2; TRBD1 is a possible D gene (6 bases). V dropped 3 bases and J dropped 6 bases, with 11 bases sitting between them. The CDR3 is 13 residues long. Germline V gives CDR1 MDHEN, CDR2 SYDVKM. CDR3 in DNA: TGTGCCAGCAGTTTGAGGGCAGGGGATGGCTACACCTTC. Its translation: CASSLRAGDGYTF.

This clonotype was seen only a few times. The chain recombines TRBV20-1 with TRBJ1-6; 8 nucleotides agree with TRBD1. The CDR3 totals 16 residues. The V gene end was trimmed by 6 bases and the J gene end by 3 bases; junction bases not matched to a gene: 10. The germline V gene encodes CDR1 DFQATT and CDR2 SNEGSKA (reference sequence). CDR3 region: CSAVPQGANYNSPLHF. CDR3 in DNA: TGCAGTGCCGTACCCCAGGGGGCTAACTATAATTCACCCCTCCACTTT.

This clonotype was observed a single time. CDR3 DNA: TGTGCCAGCAGCCCCGACCCGGGAGGATTTGAGCAGTTCTTC. Its translation: CASSPDPGGFEQFF. V gene TRBV9 combines with J gene TRBJ2-1; 7 bases are a match to TRBD2. Germline CDR1 reads SGDLS; CDR2 reads YYNGEE. This CDR3 has 14 residues. The junction had 10 bases not matched to a gene; V was cut back by 4 bases and J by 9 bases.

A word on this clonotype: Since a much larger clone is just one base distant, this may be a read error. The chain combines TRBV3-1 with TRBJ2-7, with 11 nucleotides matching TRBD2. V lost 6 bases, J lost 11 bases, and 15 bases stayed unmatched. This CDR3 has 15 amino acids. Germline V gives CDR1 LGHDT, CDR2 YNNKEL (reference sequence). The DNA for the CDR3 is TGTGCCAGCAGTCCGATGGGGACTAGCGGAAGTCTGAAGTACTTC. Protein sequence: CASSPMGTSGSLKYF.

The chain couples TRBV29-1 to TRBJ1-3; D is perhaps TRBD1 (5 bases). The CDR3 covers 16 residues. V was shortened by 3 bases and J by 3 bases, with 18 bases between the two germline ends. CDR1 SQVTM and CDR2 ANQGSEA come from the germline V gene. The CDR3 here is CSVEGGVGESGNTIYF. CDR3 in DNA: TGCAGCGTTGAGGGGGGGGTAGGAGAAAGTGGAAACACCATATATTTT.

This chain links TRBV20-1 with TRBJ2-1; no clear D. The CDR3 spans 15 residues. Germline V lookup: CDR1 DFQATT, CDR2 SNEGSKA (reference sequence). V lost 3 bases, J lost 5 bases, and 17 bases lay in between. The CDR3 loop is CSARSRSGPNNEQFF. DNA of the CDR3: TGCAGTGCTAGGTCCAGAAGTGGTCCCAACAATGAGCAGTTCTTC.

Of note for this clonotype: This may arise from a read error, as a much more abundant clone is one base away. J is TRBJ1-5 and V is TRBV20-1; D unresolved. CDR1 and CDR2 (germline): DFQATT, SNEGSKA (reference sequence). This CDR3 comprises 11 residues. The DNA of the CDR3 is TGCAGCGCCTATAGCAATCAGCCCCAGCATTTT. Its translation: CSAYSNQPQHF.

The rearrangement links TRBV12-3 or TRBV12-4 to TRBJ1-1, with TRBD1 as a possible D gene (5 bases). V gave up 5 bases and J gave up 11 bases, with 18 bases separating them. CDR3 size: 13 residues. Here the CDR3 DNA reads TGTGCCAGCAGTAATGGGGGACCTCAGACGGCTTTCTTT. It specifies CASSNGGPQTAFF.

On this clonotype itself: This clone may be a read error of a much larger clone one base away. The chain is built from TRBV20-1 and TRBJ2-7, with 11 nucleotides matching TRBD2. In germline, CDR1 is DFQATT, CDR2 SNEGSKA (reference sequence). This CDR3 has 13 residues. This chain's CDR3 is CGARDGTSGEQYF. The CDR3 DNA reads TGCGGTGCTAGAGATGGGACTAGCGGCGAGCAGTACTTC.

This clonotype has only one observation. At one end the junction does not follow the germline gene, possibly because of a read error. The chain couples TRBV29-1 to TRBJ1-5; TRBD1 is a possible D gene (5 bases). Germline loops: CDR1 SQVTM, CDR2 ANQGSEA. The CDR3 consists of 13 residues. CDR3 protein: CSVSTGSNQPRHF. The CDR3, as DNA: TGCAGCGTTTCTACAGGATCGAATCAGCCCCGGCATTTT.

Details on this clonotype: With a much larger clone just one base away, this may be a read error. This chain connects TRBV20-1 to TRBJ2-5, with D unclear. Per the germline V gene, CDR1 is DFQATT and CDR2 is SNEGSKA (reference sequence). The CDR3 runs to 14 residues. The chain's CDR3 is CSAPGEVDQGTQYF. The DNA of the CDR3 is TGCAGTGCTCCGGGTGAGGTTGACCAAGGGACCCAGTACTTC.

J is TRBJ2-1 and V is TRBV2, with TRBD1 identical over 8 bases. The V gene's germline CDR1 is SNHLY and CDR2 FYNNEI. The J segment lost 5 bases and the V segment lost 2 bases, leaving 5 bases of the junction unmatched. The length of the CDR3 is 15 residues. The CDR3, as DNA: TGTGCCAGCAGTGAACAGACAGGGGCGGACAATGAGCAGTTCTTC. It encodes CASSEQTGADNEQFF.

This clonotype was seen a few times. This sequence may be a read error, since a much larger clone differs from it by one base. The gene calls are TRBV6-6 and TRBJ2-7; the D gene is possibly TRBD1 (5 bases). Germline V gene lookup returns CDR1 MNHNY and CDR2 SVGAGI (reference sequence). This CDR3 has 14 residues. V shed 5 bases and J shed 5 bases, with 16 bases lying between them. The CDR3 DNA is TGTGCCAGCAGTGACAGTGACCAGGGAAACGAGCAGTACTTC. This gives the protein CASSDSDQGNEQYF.

This clonotype was observed a single time. A read error may explain this, as a much larger clone is one base away. This CDR3 reads CSASRTDNEQYF. CDR3 DNA sequence: TGCAGTGCTTCTCGGACAGACAATGAGCAGTACTTC. The chain links TRBV20-1 to TRBJ2-1, with D perhaps matching TRBD1 (6 bases). The end of the DNA aligns better with TRBJ2-7, so the J call may be wrong. The CDR3 is 12 amino acids. CDR1 is DFQATT, CDR2 SNEGSKA, per germline (reference sequence).

The chain is built from TRBV28 and TRBJ2-1; tentatively, D is TRBD2 (6 bases). The J call may be faulty, since TRBJ2-7 better matches the DNA end. CDR3 length: 16 residues. CDR1 and CDR2 (germline): MDHEN, SYDVKM. The CDR3 loop is CASRPLGGSSYSEQYF. The CDR3 nucleotides are TGTGCCAGCAGGCCTCTCGGGGGTTCCTCCTACAGTGAGCAGTACTTC.

The sample holds many counts of this clonotype. J is TRBJ2-5 and V is TRBV6-6; no definite D call. The CDR3 consists of 15 residues. Trimming shortened V by 2 bases and J by 1 base, and 11 bases separated the two germline ends. Germline V gene lookup returns CDR1 MNHNY and CDR2 SVGAGI (reference sequence). CDR3 nucleotides: TGTGCCAGCAGTTACCCTACATCCCTCCAAGAGACCCAGTACTTC. This gives the protein CASSYPTSLQETQYF.

Comment on this clonotype: A much larger clone lies one base from this, so it may be a read error. V is TRBV7-3 and J is TRBJ2-1; possible D gene TRBD2, 5 bases. Trimming pared 5 bases from V and 6 bases from J, leaving 32 bases between. Per germline, CDR1 SGHTA and CDR2 FQGTGA. This CDR3 is built from 20 residues. In DNA form, the CDR3 reads TGTGCCAGCAGCCCCCTCCCCGCCGGGTTTGGGAGCGAGAAACGCAATGAGCAGTTCTTC. The encoded protein is CASSPLPAGFGSEKRNEQFF.

The V and J genes are TRBV5-1 and TRBJ2-7; D may correspond to TRBD1 or TRBD2 (5 bases each). The CDR3 spans 16 residues. Looked up from germline, CDR1 is SGHRS and CDR2 is YFSETQ. Between the trimmed V and J ends, which lost 0 bases and 0 bases, there was a span of 13 bases. The CDR3 is CASSLGNHGGSYEQYF. The CDR3, as DNA: TGCGCCAGCAGCTTGGGCAATCATGGGGGCTCCTACGAGCAGTACTTC.

Notes on this clonotype: A much larger clone sits a single nucleotide away, making a read error possible. The V gene is TRBV12-3 or TRBV12-4, the J gene TRBJ2-1, with a tentative D call TRBD1 (5 bases). There are 18 residues in the CDR3. V shed 6 bases and J shed 3 bases, with 24 bases lying between them. The CDR3 region is CASSRSSKGRALYNEQFF. The DNA for the CDR3 is TGTGCCAGCAGCCGTAGCTCAAAGGGCAGGGCGCTCTACAATGAGCAGTTCTTC.

The chain uses TRBV7-9 and TRBJ2-5; D unresolved. The germline V gene encodes CDR1 SEHNR and CDR2 FQNEAQ (reference sequence). This CDR3 contains 13 residues. Trimming cost V 3 bases and J 5 bases, with 10 bases left between them. CDR3 bases: TGTGCCAGCAGCTTGGACGGCCATGAGACCCAGTACTTC. Protein: CASSLDGHETQYF.

The rearrangement joins TRBV7-4 to TRBJ1-2, with D uncertain. CDR1 and CDR2 (germline): SGHVT, SQSDAQ. Trimming left V 4 bases short and J 8 bases short, with 11 bases between. CDR3 length: 12 residues. CDR3 residues: CASSSRLDGYTF. The CDR3 DNA follows: TGTGCCAGCAGCTCCCGGTTGGACGGCTACACCTTC.

This clonotype was seen many times. The chain carries TRBV2 and TRBJ2-7; 10 nucleotides match TRBD1. J lost 6 bases, V lost 4 bases, and 3 bases had no gene match. Germline values: CDR1 SNHLY, CDR2 FYNNEI. There are 13 residues in the CDR3. The CDR3 spells CASSGQGASEQYF. The DNA of the CDR3 is TGTGCCAGCAGTGGACAGGGGGCATCCGAGCAGTACTTC.

This clonotype was detected only once. This clone may be a read error of a much larger clone one base away. The V call is TRBV2, the J call TRBJ2-1; tentatively, D is TRBD2 (5 bases). The CDR3 loop spans 13 amino acids. The V gene lost 4 bases and the J gene lost 13 bases, with 17 bases spanning the gap. Germline V gives CDR1 SNHLY, CDR2 FYNNEI. The chain's CDR3 is CASSGGYQETQFF. The CDR3 coding sequence is TGTGCCAGCAGTGGAGGGTATCAAGAGACCCAGTTCTTC.

This clonotype was observed at least ten times. The V gene is TRBV5-1, the J gene TRBJ2-3, with D maybe TRBD2 (5 bases). V was pared by 4 bases and J by 0 bases, with 9 bases between. This CDR3 spans 14 amino acids. The germline gives CDR1 SGHRS, CDR2 YFSETQ. The CDR3 sequence is CASSQAESTDTQYF. CDR3 nucleotide sequence: TGCGCCAGCAGCCAAGCGGAAAGCACAGATACGCAGTATTTT. Drawing the rest from reference TRBV5-1 and TRBJ2-3, the complete variable domain is KAGVTQTPRYLIKTRGQQVTLSCSPISGHRSVSWYQQTPGQGLQFLFEYFSETQRNKGNFPGRFSGRQFSNSRSEMNVSTLELGDSALYLCASSQAESTDTQYFGPGTRLTVL.

In this sample, this clonotype turned up once. The chain joins TRBV4-2 to TRBJ2-1, with 8 bases that match TRBD2. Germline V CDR1 and CDR2: LGHNA, YNFKEQ. The V and J ends lost 0 bases and 7 bases, in that order; junction bases with no gene match: 8. The CDR3 consists of 16 residues. CDR3 in amino acids: CASSQDSGSLLNEQFF. The CDR3 nucleotides read TGTGCCAGCAGCCAAGACAGCGGGAGTTTACTGAATGAGCAGTTCTTC.

Regarding this clonotype: The junction departs from the called germline gene at one end, perhaps through a read error. The chain employs TRBV28 and TRBJ2-1; no clear D gene. The CDR3 spans 12 residues. Per germline, CDR1 MDHEN and CDR2 SYDVKM. This CDR3 reads CTSSLIAAEQFF. The DNA of the CDR3 is TGTACCAGCAGTTTGATCGCAGCAGAGCAGTTCTTC.

Remarks on this clonotype: A read error may explain this, as a much larger clone is one base away. The genes are TRBV6-6 and TRBJ2-3; 9 positions agree with TRBD2. The junction had 15 bases not matched to a gene; V was cut back by 6 bases and J by 8 bases. The CDR3 extends over 16 amino acids. In germline, CDR1 is MNHNY, CDR2 SVGAGI (reference sequence). The CDR3 DNA sequence: TGTGCCAGCAGGCCGACCGTCGGGACTAGCAATGGTACGCAGTATTTT. Translating gives CASRPTVGTSNGTQYF.